This T cell receptor (beta chain) appears in the sequencing data of a study of regulatory T cells in long-lasting Graves disease. The CDR3 runs 16 residues. Germline CDR1 SGDLS, CDR2 YYNGEE. Losses at the gene ends were 0 bases for V and 4 bases for J; bases not matched to a gene: 6. The authors built TCR beta libraries using iRepertoire HTBI primers and Arm-PCR of CDR3 regions. From the multiplex PCR reads, TCRdb called clonotypes with MiXCR, one entry per CDR3 protein. The sample consists of 440,000 or so distinct CDR3 sequences, about 15% of them appearing once. Noted time point: newly diagnosed GD, antithyroid drugs for less than 3 months. Generation of the TCR library employed RNA extracted from PBMCs. These same data were also listed under a study on T cells in Graves' hyperthyroidism and ophthalmopathy. This second report adds: Most clonotypes that expanded in the thyroid above 0.001 also showed up in blood.

The sequences come from peripheral blood mononuclear cells (PBMCs), collected at new diagnosis, from a patient treated with antithyroid drugs. This TCR was recovered from a woman aged 25 to 39 with Graves disease. The rearrangement links TRBV9 to TRBJ2-3, with 9 bases matching TRBD2. The CDR3 loop reads CASSVDPSGTADTQYF. The DNA of the CDR3 is TGTGCCAGCAGCGTAGACCCTAGCGGGACAGCAGATACGCAGTATTTT.